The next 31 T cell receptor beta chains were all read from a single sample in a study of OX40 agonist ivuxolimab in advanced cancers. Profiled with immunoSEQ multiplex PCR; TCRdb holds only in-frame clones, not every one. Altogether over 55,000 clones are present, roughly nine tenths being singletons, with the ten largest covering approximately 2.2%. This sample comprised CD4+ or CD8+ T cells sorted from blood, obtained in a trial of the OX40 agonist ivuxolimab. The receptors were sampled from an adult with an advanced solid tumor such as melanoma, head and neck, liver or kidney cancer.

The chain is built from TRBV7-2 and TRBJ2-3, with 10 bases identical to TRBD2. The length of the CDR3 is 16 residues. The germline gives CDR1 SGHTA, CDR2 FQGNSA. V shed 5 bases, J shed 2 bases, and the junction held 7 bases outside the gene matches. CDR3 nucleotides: TGTGCCAGCAGCGAGAAGCGGGGGGGAAACACAGATACGCAGTATTTT. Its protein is CASSEKRGGNTDTQYF. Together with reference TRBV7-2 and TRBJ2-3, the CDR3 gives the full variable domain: GAGVSQSPSNKVTEKGKDVELRCDPISGHTALYWYRQSLGQGLEFLIYFQGNSAPDKSGLPSDRFSAERTGGSVSTLTIQRTQQEDSAVYLCASSEKRGGNTDTQYFGPGTRLTVL.

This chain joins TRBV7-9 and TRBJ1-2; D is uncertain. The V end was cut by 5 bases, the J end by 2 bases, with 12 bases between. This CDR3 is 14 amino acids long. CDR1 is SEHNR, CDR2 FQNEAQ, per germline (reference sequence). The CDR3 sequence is CASSRALLNYGYTF. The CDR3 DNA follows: TGTGCCAGCAGCCGCGCGCTCTTAAACTATGGCTACACCTTC.

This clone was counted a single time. The CDR3, as DNA: TGTGCCAGCAGCCCCCTGGACAGGCCTAACTATGGCTACACCTTC. This codes for CASSPLDRPNYGYTF. This chain uses TRBV9 with TRBJ1-2; 7 bases align to TRBD1. The germline V gene encodes CDR1 SGDLS and CDR2 YYNGEE. There are 15 residues in the CDR3. V lost 4 bases, J lost 0 bases, and 6 bases stayed unmatched.

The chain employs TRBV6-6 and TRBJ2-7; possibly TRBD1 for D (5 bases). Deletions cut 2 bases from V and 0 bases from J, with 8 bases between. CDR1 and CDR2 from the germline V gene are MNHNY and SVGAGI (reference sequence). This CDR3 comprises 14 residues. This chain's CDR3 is CASSYAGSSYEQYF. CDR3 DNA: TGTGCCAGCAGTTACGCAGGGTCCTCCTACGAGCAGTACTTC.

CDR3 DNA sequence: TGTGCCAGCAAGCCTGGGAGTAGCAATCAGCCCCAGCATTTT. It translates to CASKPGSSNQPQHF. The J gene is TRBJ1-5, the V gene TRBV6-5; D not certain. V dropped 7 bases and J dropped 0 bases, with 10 bases sitting between them. Germline V CDR1 and CDR2: MNHEY, SVGAGI. This CDR3 contains 14 residues.

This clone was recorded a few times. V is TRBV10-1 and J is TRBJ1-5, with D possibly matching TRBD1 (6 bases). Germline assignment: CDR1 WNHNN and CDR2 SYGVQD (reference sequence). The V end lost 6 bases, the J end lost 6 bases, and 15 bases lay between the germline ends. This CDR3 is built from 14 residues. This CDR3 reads CASSRTGSGQPQHF. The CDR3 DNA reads TGCGCCAGCAGCAGAACAGGGTCCGGTCAGCCCCAGCATTTT.

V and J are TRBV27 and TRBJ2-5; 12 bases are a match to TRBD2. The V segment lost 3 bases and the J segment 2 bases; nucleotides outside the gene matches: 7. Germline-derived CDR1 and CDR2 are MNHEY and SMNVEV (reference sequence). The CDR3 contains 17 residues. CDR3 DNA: TGTGCCAGCAGTTTGGGCCAAGGACTAGCGGGACAAGAGACCCAGTACTTC. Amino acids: CASSLGQGLAGQETQYF.

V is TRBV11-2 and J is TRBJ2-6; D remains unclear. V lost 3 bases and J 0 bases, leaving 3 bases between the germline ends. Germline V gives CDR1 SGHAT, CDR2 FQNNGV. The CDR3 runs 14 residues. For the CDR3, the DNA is TGTGCCAGCAGCTTTGGCTCTGGGGCCAACGTCCTGACTTTC. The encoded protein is CASSFGSGANVLTF.

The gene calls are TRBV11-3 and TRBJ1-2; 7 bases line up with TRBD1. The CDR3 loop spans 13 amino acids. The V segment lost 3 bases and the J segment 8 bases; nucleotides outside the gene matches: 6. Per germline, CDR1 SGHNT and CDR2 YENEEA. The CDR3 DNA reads TGTGCCAGCAGCTTGAGACAGGGATACGGCTACACCTTC. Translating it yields CASSLRQGYGYTF.

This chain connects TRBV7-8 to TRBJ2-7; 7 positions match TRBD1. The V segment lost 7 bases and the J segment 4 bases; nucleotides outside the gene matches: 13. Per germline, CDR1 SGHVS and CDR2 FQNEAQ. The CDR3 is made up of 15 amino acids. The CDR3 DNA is TGTGCCAGCACTCTACTGGGGCAGGGGGAATACGAGCAGTACTTC. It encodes CASTLLGQGEYEQYF.

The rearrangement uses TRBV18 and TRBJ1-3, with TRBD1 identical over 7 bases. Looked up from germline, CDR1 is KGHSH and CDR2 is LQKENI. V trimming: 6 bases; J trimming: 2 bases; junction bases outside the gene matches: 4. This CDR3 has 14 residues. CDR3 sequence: CASSPDRAGNTIYF. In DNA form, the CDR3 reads TGTGCCAGCTCCCCCGACAGGGCTGGAAACACCATATATTTT.

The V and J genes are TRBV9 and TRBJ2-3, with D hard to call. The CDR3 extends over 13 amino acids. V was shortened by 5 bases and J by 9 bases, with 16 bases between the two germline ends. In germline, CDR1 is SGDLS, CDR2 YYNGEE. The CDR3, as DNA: TGTGCCAGCAGTCAAGACACCCGGCGGACGCAGTATTTT. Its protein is CASSQDTRRTQYF.

The CDR3 bases are TGTGCCAGCAGTCAAACAGGGGCCGTCTATGGCTACACCTTC. Its protein is CASSQTGAVYGYTF. V gene TRBV2 combines with J gene TRBJ1-2; 7 bases align to TRBD1. V shed 5 bases, J shed 4 bases, and the junction held 7 bases outside the gene matches. The CDR3 spans 14 residues. Germline V gene sequence: CDR1 SNHLY, CDR2 FYNNEI. The variable domain in full, with the rest retrieved from reference TRBV2 and TRBJ1-2, is EPEVTQTPSHQVTQMGQEVILRCVPISNHLYFYWYRQILGQKVEFLVSFYNNEISEKSEIFDDQFSVERPDGSNFTLKIRSTKLEDSAMYFCASSQTGAVYGYTFGSGTRLTVV.

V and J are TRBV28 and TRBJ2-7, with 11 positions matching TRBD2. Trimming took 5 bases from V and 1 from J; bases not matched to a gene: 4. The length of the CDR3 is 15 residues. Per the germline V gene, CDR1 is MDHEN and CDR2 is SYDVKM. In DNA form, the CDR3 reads TGTGCCAGCAGTCGCGGGACTAGCGGTTCCTACGAGCAGTACTTC. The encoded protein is CASSRGTSGSYEQYF.

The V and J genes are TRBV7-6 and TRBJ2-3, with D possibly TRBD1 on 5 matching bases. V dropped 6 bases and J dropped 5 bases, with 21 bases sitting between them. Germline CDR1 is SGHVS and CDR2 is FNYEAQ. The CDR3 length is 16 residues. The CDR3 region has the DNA TGTGCCAGCAGTAGGGTCTTAAGGGGCACGAAAGATACGCAGTATTTT. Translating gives CASSRVLRGTKDTQYF.

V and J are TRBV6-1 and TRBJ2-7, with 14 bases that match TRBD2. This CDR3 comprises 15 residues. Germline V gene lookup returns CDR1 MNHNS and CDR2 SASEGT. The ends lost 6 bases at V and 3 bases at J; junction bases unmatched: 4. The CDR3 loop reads CASRPGLAGGYEQYF. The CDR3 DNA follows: TGTGCCAGCAGACCAGGACTAGCGGGAGGCTACGAGCAGTACTTC.

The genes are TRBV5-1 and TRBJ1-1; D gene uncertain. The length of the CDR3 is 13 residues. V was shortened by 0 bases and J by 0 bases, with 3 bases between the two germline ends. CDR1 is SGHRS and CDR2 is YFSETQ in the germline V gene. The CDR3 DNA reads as TGCGCCAGCAGCTTGGAGGTGAACACTGAAGCTTTCTTT. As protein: CASSLEVNTEAFF.

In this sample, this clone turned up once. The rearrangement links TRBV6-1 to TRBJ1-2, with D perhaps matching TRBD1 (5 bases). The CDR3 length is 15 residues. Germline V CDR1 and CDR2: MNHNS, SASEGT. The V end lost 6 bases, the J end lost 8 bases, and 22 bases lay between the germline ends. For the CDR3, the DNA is TGTGCCAGCAGCCAAGAGATCGGGGCAGGGAGAGGCTACACCTTC. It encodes CASSQEIGAGRGYTF.

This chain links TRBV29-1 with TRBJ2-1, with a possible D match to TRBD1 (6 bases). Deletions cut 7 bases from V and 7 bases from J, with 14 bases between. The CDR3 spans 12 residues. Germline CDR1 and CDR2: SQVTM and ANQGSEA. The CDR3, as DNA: TGCAGCGGGGCTTCAGGGGAGAATGAGCAGTTCTTC. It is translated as CSGASGENEQFF.

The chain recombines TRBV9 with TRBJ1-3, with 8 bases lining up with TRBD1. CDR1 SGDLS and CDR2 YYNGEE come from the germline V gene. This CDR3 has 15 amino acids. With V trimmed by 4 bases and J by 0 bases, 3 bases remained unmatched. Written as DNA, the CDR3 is TGTGCCAGCAGCAAACAGGGGGGCTCTGGAAACACCATATATTTT. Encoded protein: CASSKQGGSGNTIYF.

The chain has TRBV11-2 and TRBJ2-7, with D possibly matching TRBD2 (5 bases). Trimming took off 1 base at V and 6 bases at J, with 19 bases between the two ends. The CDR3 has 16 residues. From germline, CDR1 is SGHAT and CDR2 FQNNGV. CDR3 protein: CASSLVIDTRVGEQYF. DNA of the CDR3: TGTGCCAGCAGCTTAGTCATCGACACTAGGGTAGGCGAGCAGTACTTC.

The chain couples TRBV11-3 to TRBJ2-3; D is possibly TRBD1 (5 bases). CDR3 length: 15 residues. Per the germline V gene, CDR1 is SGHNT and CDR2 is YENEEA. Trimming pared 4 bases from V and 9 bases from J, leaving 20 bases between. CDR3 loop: CASSSGPWGFGTQYF. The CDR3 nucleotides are TGTGCCAGCAGCTCCGGGCCCTGGGGCTTTGGCACGCAGTATTTT.

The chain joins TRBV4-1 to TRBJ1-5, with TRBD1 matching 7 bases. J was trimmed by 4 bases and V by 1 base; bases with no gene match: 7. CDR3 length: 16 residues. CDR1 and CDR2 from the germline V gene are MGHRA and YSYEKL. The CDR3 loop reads CASSQGQGALNQPQHF. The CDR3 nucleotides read TGCGCCAGCAGCCAAGGACAGGGCGCCTTAAATCAGCCCCAGCATTTT.

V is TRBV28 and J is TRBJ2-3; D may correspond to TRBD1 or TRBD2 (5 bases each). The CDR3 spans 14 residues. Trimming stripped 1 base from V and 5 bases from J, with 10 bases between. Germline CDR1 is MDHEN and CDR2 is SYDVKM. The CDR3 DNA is TGTGCCAGCAGTTTATACCCGGGGCAAGATACGCAGTATTTT. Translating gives CASSLYPGQDTQYF.

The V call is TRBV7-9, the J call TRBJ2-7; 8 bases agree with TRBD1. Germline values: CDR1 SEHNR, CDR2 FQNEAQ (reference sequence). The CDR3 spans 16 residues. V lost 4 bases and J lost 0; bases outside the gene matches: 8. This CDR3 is CASSSDRGSLSYEQYF. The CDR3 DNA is TGTGCCAGCAGCTCAGACAGGGGCTCCCTCTCCTACGAGCAGTACTTC.

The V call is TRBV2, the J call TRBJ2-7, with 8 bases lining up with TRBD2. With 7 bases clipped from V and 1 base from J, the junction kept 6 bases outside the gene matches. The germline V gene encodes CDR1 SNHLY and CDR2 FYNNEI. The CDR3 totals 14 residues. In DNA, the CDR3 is TGTGCCAGCAAACGGGAGGGCCCTTCCTACGAGCAGTACTTC. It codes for CASKREGPSYEQYF.

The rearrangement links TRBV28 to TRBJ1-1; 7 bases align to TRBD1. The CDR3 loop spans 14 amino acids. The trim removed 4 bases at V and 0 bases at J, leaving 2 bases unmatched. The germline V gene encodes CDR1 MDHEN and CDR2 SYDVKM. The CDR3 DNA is TGTGCCAGCAGTTACGGGACAGTGAACACTGAAGCTTTCTTT. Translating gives CASSYGTVNTEAFF. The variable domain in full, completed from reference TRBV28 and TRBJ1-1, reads DVKVTQSSRYLVKRTGEKVFLECVQDMDHENMFWYRQDPGLGLRLIYFSYDVKMKEKGDIPEGYSVSREKKERFSLILESASTNQTSMYLCASSYGTVNTEAFFGQGTRLTVV.

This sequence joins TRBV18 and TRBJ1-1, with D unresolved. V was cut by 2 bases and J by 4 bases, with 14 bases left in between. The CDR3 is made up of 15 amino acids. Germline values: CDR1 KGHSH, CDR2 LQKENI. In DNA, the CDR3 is TGTGCCAGCTCACCATGGGCAGGAAGGGTCACTGAAGCTTTCTTT. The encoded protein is CASSPWAGRVTEAFF.

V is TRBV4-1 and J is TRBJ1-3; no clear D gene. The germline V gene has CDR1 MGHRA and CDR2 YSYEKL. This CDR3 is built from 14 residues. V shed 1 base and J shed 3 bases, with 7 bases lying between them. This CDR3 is CASSQVGSGNTIYF. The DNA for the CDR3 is TGCGCCAGCAGCCAAGTAGGAAGTGGAAACACCATATATTTT.

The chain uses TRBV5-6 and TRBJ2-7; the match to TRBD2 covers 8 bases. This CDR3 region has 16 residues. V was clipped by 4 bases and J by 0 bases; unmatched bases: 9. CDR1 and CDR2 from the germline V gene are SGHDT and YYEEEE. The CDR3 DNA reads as TGTGCCAGCAGCCTCCGACTAGCGAGAAGCTCCTACGAGCAGTACTTC. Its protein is CASSLRLARSSYEQYF.

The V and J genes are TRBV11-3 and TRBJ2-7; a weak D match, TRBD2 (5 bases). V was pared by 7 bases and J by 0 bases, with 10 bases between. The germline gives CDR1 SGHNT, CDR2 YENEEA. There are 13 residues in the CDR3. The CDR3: CASTPRGSYEQYF. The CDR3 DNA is TGTGCCAGCACTCCCCGGGGCTCCTACGAGCAGTACTTC.